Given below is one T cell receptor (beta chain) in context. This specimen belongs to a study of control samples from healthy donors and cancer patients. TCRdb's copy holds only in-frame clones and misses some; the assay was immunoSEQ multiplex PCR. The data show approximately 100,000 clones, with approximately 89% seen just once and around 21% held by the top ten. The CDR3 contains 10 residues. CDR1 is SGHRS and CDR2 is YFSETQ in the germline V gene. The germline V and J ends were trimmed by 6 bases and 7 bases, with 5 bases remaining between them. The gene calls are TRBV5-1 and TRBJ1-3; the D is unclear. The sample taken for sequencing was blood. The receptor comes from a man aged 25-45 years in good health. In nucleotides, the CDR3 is TGCGCCAGCACGGCTAACACCATATATTTT. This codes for CASTANTIYF.